This TCR beta chain comes out of a study of blood T cell repertoires in COVID-19 (dated by TCRdb to the early 2020s). In the study overall: The collaborator samples originated in the United States, Italy and Spain and spanned the acute and convalescent phases of COVID-19. The repertoires were released in a freely available public database intended as a resource for research on the immune response to SARS-CoV-2. Deeply sampled blood TCRbeta repertoires from subjects exposed to, actively infected with, or recovered from COVID-19 were included in the dataset. Nearly every sample came with metadata listing a de-identified subject ID, COVID-19 status, age in years and sex. Samples were obtained from the ongoing ImmuneRACE study (first 160 participants) and from over a thousand subjects provided by 6 global collaborators. The prospective study material was composed of cDNA or gDNA derived from T cells, B-cell-depleted T cells, or PBMCs. Where available, HLA class I and class II types were taken from metadata supplied by the sample provider and were not determined by assay-based typing.

Taken from cysteine to phenylalanine, the CDR3 has 17 residues. The retained sequence is limited to the CDR3, 51 bases, with the frame set at the first base. The germline V gene (reference sequence) yields SEHNR for CDR1 and FQNEAQ for CDR2. V is reduced by 0 bases and J by 0 bases, leaving a spacing of 12 bases between them. TCRbeta CDR3 regions were amplified from genomic DNA using the immunoSEQ Assay, a bias-controlled multiplex PCR. Regarding the original processing steps: Within the assay, amplification of reference gene primers was used to estimate how many nucleated cells each sample contained. To quantify the absolute abundance of each unique TCRbeta CDR3 rearrangement, sequence reads were collapsed and filtered. Productive Simpson clonality was computed per sample as the square root of Simpson's diversity index over productive rearrangements. In its TCRdb copy, this immuneACCESS table keeps in-frame sequences only and misses some clones. Where compared with another copy, unresolved V genes explain less than half of these, and the others have no known cause. V and J calls and clone size are given by that table; D and trimming were obtained from the DNA. In this sample the table shows approximately 180,000 clones, around nine tenths of which occur a single time. Approximately 6% of the sample is taken by the ten largest.

Beyond this particular receptor, the publication reports: How much clinical and demographic metadata was included differed by source and by participant, and the metadata was provided uncurated.

Each collaborating institution followed its own protocols to collect whole blood in K2EDTA tubes. For TCRbeta analysis, collaborators shipped samples as frozen whole blood, isolated PBMCs, or DNA extracted from either of those sample types. This clone was counted a few times. This clone's antigen is unknown. Qualities for individual bases were not recorded, and no much larger clone is one base off. The V gene is TRBV7-9 and the J gene is TRBJ1-5; 6 matching bases give a weak D call of TRBD1. Sequencing used peripheral blood. The sequence came from a middle-aged man with active or convalescent COVID-19. This receptor has the CDR3 CASSLASGEYSNQPQHF. The nucleotide sequence reads as follows: TGTGCCAGCAGCTTAGCTTCAGGGGAGTATAGCAATCAGCCCCAGCATTTT.